A selection of T cell receptor beta chains follows, all from one sample in a study of blood T cell repertoires in COVID-19. Sequencing was performed with immunoSEQ multiplex PCR; in TCRdb, only in-frame clones are kept and a portion is missing. The data hold 140,000 to 150,000 clones, with about 89% observed a single time. Sequencing was carried out using peripheral blood. The receptors come from a man aged 55 to 70 with active or convalescent COVID-19. Both conserved end residues are part of each CDR3. A D gene is named only where the DNA matches it firmly. The size entry is marked missing in some rows and otherwise reads once, few, many or a size class.

TRBD2	TRBJ2-3	TRBV5-1	NA	17	CASSERLAGGGQSMQYF	TGCGCCAGCTCTGAAAGACTAGCGGGGGGCGGCCAGAGTATGCAGTATTTT
NA	TRBJ1-1	TRBV18	NA	13	CASHYRGSNEAFF	TGTGCCAGCCATTACAGAGGGTCTAATGAAGCTTTCTTT
NA	TRBJ2-7	TRBV19	NA	15	CASSIMSGDPYEQYF	TGTGCCAGTAGTATAATGTCAGGGGATCCCTACGAGCAGTACTTC
NA	TRBJ2-7	TRBV6-6	NA	9	CASNSGQYF	TGTGCCAGTAACTCGGGGCAGTACTTC
TRBD1	TRBJ2-1	TRBV19	NA	14	CASALGQGTGGQFF	TGTGCCAGTGCTCTGGGACAGGGCACGGGGGGGCAGTTCTTC
NA	TRBJ2-3	TRBV7-6	NA	15	CASSLIRGDTDTQYF	TGTGCCAGCAGCTTAATCAGGGGGGACACAGATACGCAGTATTTT
NA	TRBJ2-5	TRBV6-5	NA	14	CASNRQGPQETQYF	TGTGCCAGCAATCGTCAGGGCCCCCAAGAGACCCAGTACTTC
NA	TRBJ2-3	TRBV24-1	NA	15	CATSDYGQPPGTQYF	TGTGCCACCAGTGATTATGGACAGCCTCCGGGTACGCAGTATTTT
TRBD1	TRBJ1-1	TRBV7-2	NA	15	CASSLKTGGNTEAFF	TGTGCCAGCAGCTTAAAGACAGGGGGTAACACTGAAGCTTTCTTT
TRBD2	TRBJ2-7	TRBV2	NA	13	CASSEESGGEQYF	TGTGCCAGCAGTGAGGAAAGCGGGGGAGAGCAGTACTTC
TRBD2	TRBJ2-7	TRBV19	NA	16	CASSIGPAGNSYEQYF	TGTGCCAGTAGTATTGGTCCAGCGGGAAACTCCTACGAGCAGTACTTC
TRBD2	TRBJ2-7	TRBV11-2	NA	15	CASSPPSGGAHEQYF	TGTGCCAGCAGCCCTCCTAGCGGGGGGGCCCACGAGCAGTACTTC
TRBD2	TRBJ2-1	TRBV30	NA	15	CAWSPGLANYNEQFF	TGTGCCTGGAGTCCCGGACTAGCGAACTACAATGAGCAGTTCTTC
NA	TRBJ1-2	TRBV4-2	few	13	CASSRPGGYGYTF	TGTGCCAGCAGCCGCCCCGGGGGCTATGGCTACACCTTC
NA	TRBJ1-3	TRBV28	NA	17	CASSLWQGLSSGNTIYF	TGTGCCAGCAGTTTATGGCAGGGTCTAAGCTCTGGAAACACCATATATTTT
TRBD2	TRBJ2-1	TRBV5-1	once	16	CASTLGASGAEGEQFF	TGCGCCAGCACCTTGGGAGCTAGCGGGGCCGAAGGTGAGCAGTTCTTC
TRBD2	TRBJ2-3	TRBV27	NA	16	CASSLGLARNTDTQYF	TGTGCCAGCAGTCTTGGACTAGCGCGAAACACAGATACGCAGTATTTT
NA	TRBJ2-1	TRBV5-5	NA	14	CASSFNWFEDEQFF	TGTGCCAGCAGCTTCAATTGGTTCGAGGATGAGCAGTTCTTC
TRBD2	TRBJ2-3	TRBV7-2	NA	15	CASSSGTSGGDTQYF	TGTGCCAGCAGCTCCGGGACTAGCGGGGGCGATACGCAGTATTTT
TRBD2	TRBJ2-5	TRBV28	NA	16	CASSSSGGAVSETQYF	TGTGCCAGCAGTTCTAGCGGGGGGGCGGTTTCAGAGACCCAGTACTTC
NA	TRBJ2-2	TRBV7-2	few	15	CASSLVSGITGELFF	TGTGCCAGCAGCTTAGTAAGCGGAATCACCGGGGAGCTGTTTTTT
NA	TRBJ1-2	TRBV21-1	NA	17	CASARISDVGAKYGYTF	TGTGCCAGCGCAAGAATCTCTGACGTTGGGGCGAAGTATGGCTACACCTTC
NA	TRBJ1-1	TRBV19	few	15	CASSPRQSMNTEAFF	TGTGCCAGTAGTCCCAGACAGAGCATGAACACTGAAGCTTTCTTT
NA	TRBJ1-1	TRBV4-3	NA	14	CASSLVGKNTEAFF	TGCGCCAGCAGCCTCGTCGGGAAGAACACTGAAGCTTTCTTT
TRBD1	TRBJ1-2	TRBV7-9	NA	15	CASSLVGTGGGGYTF	TGTGCCAGCAGCTTAGTCGGGACAGGGGGTGGTGGCTACACCTTC
TRBD1	TRBJ2-5	TRBV18	NA	16	CASSRAGTGYQETQYF	TGTGCCAGCTCACGAGCCGGGACAGGGTACCAAGAGACCCAGTACTTC
NA	TRBJ1-5	TRBV2	NA	13	CASNRGENQPQHF	TGTGCCAGCAACCGCGGGGAGAATCAGCCCCAGCATTTT
NA	TRBJ1-1	TRBV2	once	13	CASGAGKNTEAFF	TGTGCCAGTGGCGCAGGGAAGAACACTGAAGCTTTCTTT
TRBD1	TRBJ1-1	TRBV7-8	NA	15	CASSLEGQMNTEAFF	TGTGCCAGCAGCTTAGAGGGACAGATGAACACTGAAGCTTTCTTT
NA	TRBJ1-2	TRBV9	NA	15	CASSVLSGNNYGYTF	TGTGCCAGCAGCGTGTTATCCGGGAACAACTATGGCTACACCTTC
NA	TRBJ2-3	TRBV11-2	NA	15	CASSSLGGNTDTQYF	TGTGCCAGCAGCTCCCTAGGGGGAAACACAGATACGCAGTATTTT
NA	TRBJ1-4	TRBV7-7	NA	13	CASSLVSNEKLFF	TGTGCCAGCAGCTTAGTCAGTAATGAAAAACTGTTTTTT
NA	TRBJ2-1	TRBV9	once	15	CASSVDPSSYNEQFF	TGTGCCAGCAGCGTAGATCCTAGCTCCTACAATGAGCAGTTCTTC
NA	TRBJ1-1	TRBV5-1	once	16	CASSLDVSTMNTEAFF	TGCGCCAGCAGCTTGGACGTCAGCACTATGAACACTGAAGCTTTCTTT
NA	TRBJ2-5	TRBV6-5	NA	15	CASSLKRQSIETQYF	TGTGCCAGCTCCTTAAAGAGACAGTCTATAGAGACCCAGTACTTC
NA	TRBJ2-2	TRBV6-5	NA	13	CASSSQGTGELFF	TGTGCCAGCAGTAGCCAGGGAACCGGGGAGCTGTTTTTT
NA	TRBJ1-5	TRBV3-1/TRBV3-2	NA	15	CASSQDLASNQPQHF	TGTGCCAGCAGCCAAGATTTAGCCAGCAATCAGCCCCAGCATTTT
TRBD2	TRBJ2-3	TRBV29-1	NA	17	CSVGRLKGLAVPDTQYF	TGCAGCGTTGGAAGGCTAAAGGGACTAGCTGTCCCCGATACGCAGTATTTT
TRBD1	TRBJ1-3	TRBV6-5	NA	13	CASSRQGLNTIYF	TGTGCCAGCAGTCGACAGGGACTTAACACCATATATTTT
NA	TRBJ1-2	TRBV6-6	NA	14	CASRLSTAYYGYTF	TGTGCCAGCAGACTCTCGACAGCTTACTATGGCTACACCTTC
TRBD2	TRBJ2-7	TRBV4-3	NA	16	CASSQDQTSGGAAQYF	TGCGCCAGCAGCCAAGATCAGACTAGCGGGGGGGCCGCGCAGTACTTC
TRBD2	TRBJ2-2	TRBV9	NA	17	CASSVGSGRWDTGELFF	TGTGCCAGCAGCGTAGGTAGCGGGAGATGGGACACCGGGGAGCTGTTTTTT
NA	TRBJ1-5	TRBV7-2	NA	15	CASSLKFGANQPQHF	TGTGCCAGCAGCTTAAAATTTGGGGCCAATCAGCCCCAGCATTTT
NA	TRBJ1-2	TRBV11-2	NA	13	CASSSGLDYGYTF	TGTGCCAGCAGCAGCGGCTTGGACTATGGCTACACCTTC